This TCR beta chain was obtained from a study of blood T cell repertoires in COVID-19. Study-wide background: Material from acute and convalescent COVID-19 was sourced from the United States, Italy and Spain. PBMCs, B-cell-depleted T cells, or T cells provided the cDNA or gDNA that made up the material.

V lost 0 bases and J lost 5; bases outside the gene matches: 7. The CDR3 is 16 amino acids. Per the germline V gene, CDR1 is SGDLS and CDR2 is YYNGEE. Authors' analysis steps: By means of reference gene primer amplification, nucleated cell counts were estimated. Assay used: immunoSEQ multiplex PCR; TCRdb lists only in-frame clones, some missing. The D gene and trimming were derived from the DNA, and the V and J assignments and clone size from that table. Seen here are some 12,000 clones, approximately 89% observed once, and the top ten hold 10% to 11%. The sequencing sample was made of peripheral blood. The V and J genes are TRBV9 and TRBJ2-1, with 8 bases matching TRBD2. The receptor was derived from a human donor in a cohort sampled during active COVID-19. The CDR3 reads CASSVESGGPHNEQFF. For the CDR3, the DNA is TGTGCCAGCAGCGTAGAGAGCGGGGGCCCACACAATGAGCAGTTCTTC.